These T cell receptor beta chains were read from a single sample in a study of blood T cell repertoires in COVID-19. Sequenced by immunoSEQ multiplex PCR; TCRdb stores in-frame clones only, minus some. The sample includes over 200,000 clones, 80% to 90% of them seen just once. The sequencing input was peripheral blood. The receptors here all came from a woman aged 45-65 years with acute or convalescent COVID-19. Each CDR3 is given with its conserved first and last residue. The D gene is left open where the match is weak. For some rows the clone size is stated as once, few or many, or as a class when expanded; others skip it.

j_call: TRBJ2-7
clone_size: -
v_call: TRBV7-2
d_call: TRBD2
cdr3_nt: TGTGCCAGCAGCCTGCTAGCGGGACAGTACGAGCAGTACTTC
cdr3_aa: CASSLLAGQYEQYF

j_call: TRBJ1-2
clone_size: -
v_call: TRBV27
d_call: TRBD1
cdr3_nt: TGTGCCAGCAGTTCCTCCTACAGGGGTTTTGGCTACACCTTC
cdr3_aa: CASSSSYRGFGYTF

j_call: TRBJ2-7
clone_size: -
v_call: TRBV15
d_call: -
cdr3_nt: TGTGCCACCAGCAGGCAGGGGATTGGCGAGCAGTACTTC
cdr3_aa: CATSRQGIGEQYF

j_call: TRBJ2-7
clone_size: few
v_call: TRBV19
d_call: TRBD2
cdr3_nt: TGTGCCAGTAGGACTAGCGGGATAGCCGAGCAGTACTTC
cdr3_aa: CASRTSGIAEQYF

j_call: TRBJ1-2
clone_size: -
v_call: TRBV18
d_call: TRBD1
cdr3_nt: TGTGCCAGCTCACCTGGGACAGCTAACTATGGCTACACCTTC
cdr3_aa: CASSPGTANYGYTF

j_call: TRBJ2-7
clone_size: -
v_call: TRBV7-3
d_call: TRBD2
cdr3_nt: TGTGCCAGCAGCTTCCTCCCGGTGGGACAGAGCCGGATCAGGACTAGCGGGAGGCTGTACTTC
cdr3_aa: CASSFLPVGQSRIRTSGRLYF

j_call: TRBJ1-4
clone_size: -
v_call: TRBV5-8
d_call: -
cdr3_nt: TGTGCCAGCAGCTTGTACGGCAGGCGGGTTGAAAAACTGTTTTTT
cdr3_aa: CASSLYGRRVEKLFF

j_call: TRBJ2-7
clone_size: -
v_call: TRBV7-9
d_call: -
cdr3_nt: TGTGCCAGCAGCGGACTCGATGCCGTGCCGGGAGCCCACGAGCAGTACTTC
cdr3_aa: CASSGLDAVPGAHEQYF

j_call: TRBJ2-7
clone_size: -
v_call: TRBV3-1/TRBV3-2
d_call: TRBD2
cdr3_nt: TGTGCCAGCAGCAGAGCTAGCGGGAGGGCCCCCTCCTACGAGCAGTACTTC
cdr3_aa: CASSRASGRAPSYEQYF

j_call: TRBJ1-1
clone_size: -
v_call: TRBV29-1
d_call: -
cdr3_nt: TGCAGCGTCGCAGGGACACTGAACACTGAAGCTTTCTTT
cdr3_aa: CSVAGTLNTEAFF

j_call: TRBJ2-2
clone_size: -
v_call: TRBV5-5
d_call: TRBD2
cdr3_nt: TGTGCCAGCAGCTTGGGACTAGCGGGATCCGGGGAGCTGTTTTTT
cdr3_aa: CASSLGLAGSGELFF

j_call: TRBJ2-5
clone_size: -
v_call: TRBV28
d_call: -
cdr3_nt: TGTGCCAGCAGTATTGGACAAGAAGAGACCCAGTACTTC
cdr3_aa: CASSIGQEETQYF

j_call: TRBJ1-5
clone_size: once
v_call: TRBV29-1
d_call: -
cdr3_nt: TGCAGCGCCCTCGGACAGAACAATCAGCCCCAGCATTTT
cdr3_aa: CSALGQNNQPQHF

j_call: TRBJ2-7
clone_size: -
v_call: TRBV7-8
d_call: -
cdr3_nt: TGTGCCAGCAGCTTAGGGCCATCCGAGCAGTACTTC
cdr3_aa: CASSLGPSEQYF

j_call: TRBJ2-5
clone_size: -
v_call: TRBV7-6
d_call: TRBD1
cdr3_nt: TGTGCCAGCAGCTCCGGGACAGGGGAGTGGGAGACCCAGTACTTC
cdr3_aa: CASSSGTGEWETQYF

j_call: TRBJ2-1
clone_size: -
v_call: TRBV30
d_call: TRBD2
cdr3_nt: TGTGCCTGGAAAATCGGGACTAGCCAATACAATGAGCAGTTCTTC
cdr3_aa: CAWKIGTSQYNEQFF

j_call: TRBJ1-1
clone_size: -
v_call: TRBV19
d_call: -
cdr3_nt: TGTGCCAGTAGTATTGGAGGCTTAGTTGGAAAGAACACTGAAGCTTTCTTT
cdr3_aa: CASSIGGLVGKNTEAFF

j_call: TRBJ1-4
clone_size: -
v_call: TRBV6-6
d_call: TRBD1
cdr3_nt: TGTGCCAGCAGTCCCACCATGGACAGGTCTACCTTT
cdr3_aa: CASSPTMDRSTF

j_call: TRBJ2-2
clone_size: once
v_call: TRBV5-5
d_call: -
cdr3_nt: TGTGCCAGCAGACTTCCGGAGGCGCCCCGCGAGCTGTTTTTT
cdr3_aa: CASRLPEAPRELFF

j_call: TRBJ2-7
clone_size: -
v_call: TRBV5-8
d_call: -
cdr3_nt: TGTGCCAGCAGCTTGGTTTGGCAGGGGCTTAACGAGCAGTACTTC
cdr3_aa: CASSLVWQGLNEQYF

j_call: TRBJ2-3
clone_size: -
v_call: TRBV7-9
d_call: TRBD2
cdr3_nt: TGTGCCAGCAGCTTAGTTAGCGGGAGGCATCATACGCAGTATTTT
cdr3_aa: CASSLVSGRHHTQYF

j_call: TRBJ2-1
clone_size: few
v_call: TRBV7-6
d_call: -
cdr3_nt: TGTGCCAGCAGCTTAGAAAACACAGATTACAATGAGCAGTTCTTC
cdr3_aa: CASSLENTDYNEQFF

j_call: TRBJ2-1
clone_size: -
v_call: TRBV7-2
d_call: TRBD2
cdr3_nt: TGTGCCAGCAGCCCACCTAGCGGGAGGGCGAGGCAGTTCTTC
cdr3_aa: CASSPPSGRARQFF

j_call: TRBJ2-3
clone_size: -
v_call: TRBV3-1/TRBV3-2
d_call: TRBD2
cdr3_nt: TGTGCCAGCAGCCTAGGACTAGCGGGAGCCCATACGCAGTATTTT
cdr3_aa: CASSLGLAGAHTQYF

j_call: TRBJ2-7
clone_size: few
v_call: TRBV11-2
d_call: -
cdr3_nt: TGTGCCAGCAGCTCGGGACTGTCCCTGCTTCTGGGCGAGCAGTACTTC
cdr3_aa: CASSSGLSLLLGEQYF

j_call: TRBJ1-1
clone_size: -
v_call: TRBV11-2
d_call: -
cdr3_nt: TGTGCCAGCAGCTTAGCGGCGGTGAACACTGAAGCTTTCTTT
cdr3_aa: CASSLAAVNTEAFF

j_call: TRBJ1-4
clone_size: -
v_call: TRBV18
d_call: -
cdr3_nt: TGTGCCAGCTCACCACCGGGCCTGGGGGCTGAAAAACTGTTTTTT
cdr3_aa: CASSPPGLGAEKLFF

j_call: TRBJ1-6
clone_size: -
v_call: TRBV5-1
d_call: TRBD1
cdr3_nt: TGCGCCAGCAGTTCGGGACAGCATTCACCCCTCCACTTT
cdr3_aa: CASSSGQHSPLHF

j_call: TRBJ2-3
clone_size: few
v_call: TRBV20-1
d_call: -
cdr3_nt: TGCAGTTGGGACACTAATACGCAGTATTTT
cdr3_aa: CSWDTNTQYF

j_call: TRBJ1-4
clone_size: -
v_call: TRBV15
d_call: -
cdr3_nt: TGTGCCACCGGAGGAGGGGTGACTAATGAAAAACTGTTTTTT
cdr3_aa: CATGGGVTNEKLFF

j_call: TRBJ2-7
clone_size: -
v_call: TRBV19
d_call: TRBD1
cdr3_nt: TGTGCCAGTAGTATTCGAGGACAGGGGGACCACGAGCAGTACTTC
cdr3_aa: CASSIRGQGDHEQYF

j_call: TRBJ2-6
clone_size: -
v_call: TRBV3-1/TRBV3-2
d_call: -
cdr3_nt: TGTGCCAGCAGCCAAGCGAGGAATGGGGCCAACGTCCTGACTTTC
cdr3_aa: CASSQARNGANVLTF